This TCR beta chain was profiled in a study of naive and memory T cell subsets (dated by TCRdb to about 2017). Regarding the research as a whole: An open-source, UMI-based TCR alpha and beta sequencing pipeline was applied to sorted naive and memory peripheral blood T cell subsets. The functional CMV T cell responses agreed completely with IgG serology results. RNA was DNase-treated and reverse transcribed with TCR constant-region primers, mostly using SuperScript III. Study-wide findings and limitations: In both CD4 and CD8 cells, the Gini index increased while Shannon and inverse Simpson diversity decreased from naive through CM, EM and EMRA. RNA-based TCR counts may be influenced by expression changes linked to T cell activation and differentiation. Each clonotype was defined as a single alpha or beta chain sequence rather than as a paired alpha/beta receptor. The repertoire findings for the naive and memory subsets could not be validated against a ground truth, as none was available. Once error correction was done, more than 90% of naive TCR sequences showed up just once, which made the naive abundance distributions much steeper than those of the memory subsets. TCR abundance followed a power law with an exponent that was different for naive and memory subsets but consistent across the three individuals.

Library prep was done by UMI-ligation and nested PCR. The beta constant-region primer was an equimolar mix of two oligonucleotides covering both TRBC1 and TRBC2. A single-stranded oligonucleotide bearing the SP2 primer plus a 12-nucleotide UMI was ligated onto the 3' end of the cDNA by T4 RNA ligase 1. The ligated cDNA went through four rounds of PCR with nested alpha and beta constant-region primers together with the SP2 primer. The ligation reaction was kept at 16 degrees C for roughly 19-24 hours. PCR2 was typically run as a SYBR Green qPCR and stopped at a predetermined threshold to prevent over-amplification. Agencourt AMPure XP magnetic beads were used for all purifications after the first. Library quantification was done by Qubit, followed by a TapeStation check on which the main peak was expected at around 650 bp. The pooled libraries were sequenced on an Illumina MiSeq using v2 2x251 paired-end kits, which usually yielded roughly 0.85-2.3 million reads per sample. Each sample's library went into the pool at roughly 4 nM, and roughly 5-7.5% PhiX was added to help with cluster recognition. The authors' analysis ran thus. Decombinator assigned V and J genes to Demultiplexor-processed FASTQ reads by tag matching, allowing a single base-pair mismatch. Collapsinator relied on UMIs to fix sequencing errors as well as frequency errors caused by PCR heterogeneity. CDR3Translator translated TCRs and extracted CDR3s from the conserved cysteine to the FGXG phenylalanine, flagging non-productive sequences. Gini, Shannon entropy and inverse Simpson indices were calculated on repertoires that had been subsampled to equal numbers of UMI-defined TCRs. Power-law fits to clonotype abundance distributions were performed by maximum likelihood within the linear range. Similar UMI counts, unique TCR numbers and clonal distributions were obtained with the pipeline and with MIGEC on one naive CD8 sample. The repertoires were searched for 5,500 to 8,000 CMV-associated CDR3 sequences that had been compiled from VDJdb and a published dataset. The public reads were reanalyzed by TCRdb: fastp trimming at Q25, MiXCR alignment, in-frame beta chains only. Under each unique CDR3 protein, matching rows form one entry showing the most common genes and DNA. The V and J calls reflect TCRdb's pipeline rather than the authors' work. The sample data list around 31,000 distinct CDR3 sequences, and roughly 10% of these were observed just once. About 15% of the sample is held by the ten biggest clonotypes.

Separate amplification of TCR alpha and beta chain libraries was performed from the second PCR step onward. Donor CMV status was determined by IFNgamma production from CD4+ T cells after overnight stimulation of fresh PBMCs with CMV viral lysate. Miltenyi beads were used first to positively select CD4 T cells, and CD8 T cells were then positively selected from the CD4-negative fraction. After staining for CD3, CD4, CD8, CD45RA, CD27 and a live/dead dye, cells were sorted on a BD Aria II into four subsets based on CD45RA and CD27. The sorting gate for effector memory cells was CD45RA-CD27-, and the sorting gate for EMRA cells was CD45RA+CD27-. A few healthy volunteers provided blood, and the blood of each volunteer was split into CD4 and CD8 T cells and then into four differentiation subsets. Roughly 120 ml of peripheral blood was collected from each donor, and PBMC were isolated from the blood using Ficoll-Paque PLUS density-gradient centrifugation. After sorting, cells were lysed in RLT buffer, RNA was extracted using a Qiagen RNeasy kit, and the extracted RNA was stored at -80 degrees C.

About this clonotype: It lacks a known antigen. No per-base quality is available; no much larger clone lies one base away.

V was cut back by 3 bases and J by 7 bases, leaving a gap of 16 bases between them. Taken from cysteine to phenylalanine, the CDR3 has 15 residues. Just the 45-base CDR3 DNA is kept, in frame starting at base 1. The sequenced sample consisted of effector memory CD4+ T cells from blood. The cell subset or site label for this specimen denotes: effector memory, CD45RA- CD27-. The sequence links TRBV12-3 or TRBV12-4 to TRBJ1-5; the D gene assignment is ambiguous. The receptor was isolated from a human donor in good health. The sequenced DNA: TGTGCCAGCAGTTTTAGGGCGGCAGACGGGCAGCCCCAGCATTTT. Translation gives CASSFRAADGQPQHF.